This T cell receptor (beta chain) was profiled in a study of blood T cell repertoires in COVID-19. This CDR3 is 13 amino acids long. V dropped 1 base and J dropped 6 bases, with 9 bases sitting between them. Germline-derived CDR1 and CDR2 are SEHNR and FQNEAQ (reference sequence). Data came from immunoSEQ multiplex PCR; TCRdb stores just in-frame clones and leaves some out. The data contain around 700,000 clones, over 80% of them singletons. The sample was peripheral blood. The rearrangement uses TRBV7-9 and TRBJ1-1; tentative D call: TRBD1 (5 bases). This sequence was found in a woman in her late teens or twenties with acute or convalescent COVID-19. The CDR3 sequence: CASSLGEGAEAFF. The DNA for the CDR3 is TGTGCCAGCAGCTTAGGAGAAGGGGCTGAAGCTTTCTTT.